These T cell receptor beta chains were read from a single sample in a study of cytomegalovirus exposure and HLA in healthy donors. TCRdb keeps only in-frame clones here, not all; method: immunoSEQ multiplex PCR. Among over 150,000 clones listed, about 86% were seen once. The specimen sequenced was PBMCs. All receptors come from a woman aged 18-29 years in good health and CMV-seropositive. CDR3s include the opening cysteine and the closing phenylalanine or tryptophan. A D gene is named only where the DNA matches it firmly. Size is omitted from some rows. Given values are once, few, many or a class for expanded clones.

TRBV7-6	TRBJ2-7	TRBD1	15	few	CASSLPGQGRDEQYF	TGTGCCAGCAGCTTACCCGGACAGGGGAGGGACGAGCAGTACTTC
TRBV18	TRBJ2-1	-	15	-	CASSPPSQGFNEQFF	TGTGCCAGCTCACCACCATCACAGGGTTTCAATGAGCAGTTCTTC
TRBV2	TRBJ1-2	TRBD1	15	-	CASIEGGQGATGYTF	TGTGCCAGCATTGAGGGTGGACAGGGGGCTACTGGCTACACCTTC
TRBV9	TRBJ2-1	-	16	-	CASSVVSFSSYNEQFF	TGTGCCAGCAGCGTAGTAAGCTTTAGCTCCTACAATGAGCAGTTCTTC
TRBV5-4	TRBJ1-6	-	13	-	CATQRADDSPLHF	TGTGCCACACAGCGGGCGGATGATTCACCCCTCCACTTT
TRBV9	TRBJ2-1	-	15	-	CASSPAGVGYNEQFF	TGTGCCAGCAGCCCAGCCGGGGTAGGGTACAATGAGCAGTTCTTC
TRBV6-4	TRBJ2-1	-	14	-	CASSDMGSGDEQFF	TGTGCCAGCAGTGACATGGGATCGGGGGATGAGCAGTTCTTC
TRBV6-1	TRBJ2-2	-	14	-	CASTQDRYTGELFF	TGTGCCAGCACTCAGGACAGATACACCGGGGAGCTGTTTTTT
TRBV5-4	TRBJ2-1	-	14	-	CASSDPTENNEQFF	TGTGCCAGCAGCGACCCGACAGAAAACAATGAGCAGTTCTTC
TRBV6-6	TRBJ2-7	TRBD2	16	-	CASSYGSRLAAHEQYF	TGTGCCAGCAGTTACGGTTCGAGACTAGCGGCCCACGAGCAGTACTTC
TRBV7-2	TRBJ2-3	TRBD1	15	-	CASSPRQGGTDTQYF	TGTGCCAGCAGCCCCCGACAGGGTGGGACAGATACGCAGTATTTT